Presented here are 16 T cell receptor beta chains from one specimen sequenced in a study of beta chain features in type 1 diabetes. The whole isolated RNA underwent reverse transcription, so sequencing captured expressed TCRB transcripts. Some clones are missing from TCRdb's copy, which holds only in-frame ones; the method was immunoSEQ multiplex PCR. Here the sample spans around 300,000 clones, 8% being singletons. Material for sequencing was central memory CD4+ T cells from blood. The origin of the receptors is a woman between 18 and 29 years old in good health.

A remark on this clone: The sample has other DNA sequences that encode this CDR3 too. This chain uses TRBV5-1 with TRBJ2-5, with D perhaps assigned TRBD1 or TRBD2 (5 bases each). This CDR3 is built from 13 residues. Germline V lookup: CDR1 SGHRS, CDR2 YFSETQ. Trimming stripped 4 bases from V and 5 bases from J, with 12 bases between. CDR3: CASSPGSVETQYF. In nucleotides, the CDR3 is TGCGCCAGCAGCCCAGGGAGTGTGGAGACCCAGTACTTC.

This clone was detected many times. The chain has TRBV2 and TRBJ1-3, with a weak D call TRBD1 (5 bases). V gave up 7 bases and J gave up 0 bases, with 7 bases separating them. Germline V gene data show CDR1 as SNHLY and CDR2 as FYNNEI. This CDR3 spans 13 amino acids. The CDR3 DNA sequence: TGTGCCAGCAAGGGGTACTCTGGAAACACCATATATTTT. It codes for CASKGYSGNTIYF.

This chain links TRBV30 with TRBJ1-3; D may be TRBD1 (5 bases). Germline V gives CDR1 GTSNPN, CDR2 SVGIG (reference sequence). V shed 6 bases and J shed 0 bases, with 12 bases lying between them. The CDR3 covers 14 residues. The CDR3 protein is CACRVGASGNTIYF. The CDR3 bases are TGTGCCTGCAGGGTGGGAGCCTCTGGAAACACCATATATTTT.

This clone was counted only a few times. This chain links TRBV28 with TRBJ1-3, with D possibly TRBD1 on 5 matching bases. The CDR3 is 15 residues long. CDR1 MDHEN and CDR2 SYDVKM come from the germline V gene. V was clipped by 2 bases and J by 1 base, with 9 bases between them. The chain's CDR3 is CASSLPHRSGNTIYF. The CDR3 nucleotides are TGTGCCAGCAGTTTACCCCACAGGTCTGGAAACACCATATATTTT.

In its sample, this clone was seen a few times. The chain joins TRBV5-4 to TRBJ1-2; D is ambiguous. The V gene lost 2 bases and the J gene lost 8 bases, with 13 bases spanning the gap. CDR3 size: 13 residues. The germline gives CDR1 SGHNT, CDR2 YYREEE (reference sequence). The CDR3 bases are TGTGCCAGCAGCTTTACGGGTGGCAGGGGCTACACCTTC. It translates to CASSFTGGRGYTF.

The CDR3 DNA follows: TGTGCCAGCAAGGGGGGACAGGGGAATGAAAAACTGTTTTTT. It is translated as CASKGGQGNEKLFF. The chain uses TRBV28 and TRBJ1-4, with 10 bases lining up with TRBD1. The CDR3 is made up of 14 amino acids. V gave up 7 bases and J gave up 5 bases; unmatched junction bases: 4. The germline V gene encodes CDR1 MDHEN and CDR2 SYDVKM. The entire variable domain, with the rest obtained from reference TRBV28 and TRBJ1-4, is as follows: DVKVTQSSRYLVKRTGEKVFLECVQDMDHENMFWYRQDPGLGLRLIYFSYDVKMKEKGDIPEGYSVSREKKERFSLILESASTNQTSMYLCASKGGQGNEKLFFGSGTQLSVL.

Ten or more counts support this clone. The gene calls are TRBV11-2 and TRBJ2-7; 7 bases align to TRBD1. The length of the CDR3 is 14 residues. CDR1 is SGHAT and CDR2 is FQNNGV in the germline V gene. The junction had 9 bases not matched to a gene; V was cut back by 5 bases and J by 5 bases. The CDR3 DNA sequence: TGTGCCAGCAGCGCAACTCTCCAGGGGGACGAGCAGTACGTC. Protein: CASSATLQGDEQYV.

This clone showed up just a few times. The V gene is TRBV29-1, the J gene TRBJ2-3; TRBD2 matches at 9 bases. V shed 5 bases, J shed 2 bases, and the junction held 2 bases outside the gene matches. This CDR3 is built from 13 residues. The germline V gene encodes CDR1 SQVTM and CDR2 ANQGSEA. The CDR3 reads CSVSGGYTDTQYF. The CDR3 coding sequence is TGCAGCGTTAGCGGGGGGTACACAGATACGCAGTATTTT.

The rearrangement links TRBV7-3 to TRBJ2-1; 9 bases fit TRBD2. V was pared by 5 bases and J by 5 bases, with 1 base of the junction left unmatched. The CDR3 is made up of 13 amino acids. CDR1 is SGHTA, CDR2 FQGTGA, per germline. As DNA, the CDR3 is TGTGCCAGCAGCGGCGGGAGGGACAATGAGCAGTTCTTC. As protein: CASSGGRDNEQFF.

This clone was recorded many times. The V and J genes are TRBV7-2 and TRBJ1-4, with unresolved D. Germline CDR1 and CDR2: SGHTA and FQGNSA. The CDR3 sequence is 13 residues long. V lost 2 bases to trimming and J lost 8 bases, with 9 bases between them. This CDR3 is CASSLRVGEKLFF. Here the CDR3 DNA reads TGTGCCAGCAGCTTAAGGGTGGGAGAAAAACTGTTTTTT.

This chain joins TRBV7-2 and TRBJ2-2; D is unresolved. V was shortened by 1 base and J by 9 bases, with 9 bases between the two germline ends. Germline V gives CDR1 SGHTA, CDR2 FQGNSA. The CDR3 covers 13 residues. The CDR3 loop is CASSLVRSRELFF. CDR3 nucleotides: TGTGCCAGCAGCTTAGTACGGTCCAGGGAGCTGTTTTTT. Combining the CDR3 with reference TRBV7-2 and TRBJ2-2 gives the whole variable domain GAGVSQSPSNKVTEKGKDVELRCDPISGHTALYWYRQSLGQGLEFLIYFQGNSAPDKSGLPSDRFSAERTGGSVSTLTIQRTQQEDSAVYLCASSLVRSRELFFGEGSRLTVL.

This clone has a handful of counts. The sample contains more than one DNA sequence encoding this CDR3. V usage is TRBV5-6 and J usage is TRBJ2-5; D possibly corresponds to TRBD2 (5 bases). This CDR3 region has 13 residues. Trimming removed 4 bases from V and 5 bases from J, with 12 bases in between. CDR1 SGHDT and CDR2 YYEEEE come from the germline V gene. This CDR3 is CASSRRGSETQYF. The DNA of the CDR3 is TGTGCCAGCAGCCGGAGAGGGTCGGAGACCCAGTACTTC. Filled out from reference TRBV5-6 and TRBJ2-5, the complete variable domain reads DAGVTQSPTHLIKTRGQQVTLRCSPKSGHDTVSWYQQALGQGPQFIFQYYEEEERQRGNFPDRFSGHQFPNYSSELNVNALLLGDSALYLCASSRRGSETQYFGPGTRLLVL.

CDR3 nucleotides: TGTGCCAGCTCCCTAATCGGACAGGGAAAAGAGACCCAGTACTTC. Translating it yields CASSLIGQGKETQYF. The V call is TRBV18, the J call TRBJ2-5, with 8 bases that match TRBD1. The germline V gene has CDR1 KGHSH and CDR2 LQKENI. This CDR3 has 15 residues. After removal of 6 bases from V and 3 bases from J, the junction contained 9 bases not matched to a gene.

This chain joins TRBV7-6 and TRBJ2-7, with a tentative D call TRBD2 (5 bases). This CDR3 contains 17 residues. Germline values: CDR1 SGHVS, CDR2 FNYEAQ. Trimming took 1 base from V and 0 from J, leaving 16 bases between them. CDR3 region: CASSLGFRGASSYEQYF. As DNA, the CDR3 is TGTGCCAGCAGCTTAGGTTTTCGGGGTGCTTCCTCCTACGAGCAGTACTTC.

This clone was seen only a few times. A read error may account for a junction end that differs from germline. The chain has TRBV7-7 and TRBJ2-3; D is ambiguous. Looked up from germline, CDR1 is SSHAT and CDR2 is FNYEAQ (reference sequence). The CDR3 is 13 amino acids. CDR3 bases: TGTGCTAGCAGCCCATCAGGCACAGATACGCAGTATTTT. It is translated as CASSPSGTDTQYF.

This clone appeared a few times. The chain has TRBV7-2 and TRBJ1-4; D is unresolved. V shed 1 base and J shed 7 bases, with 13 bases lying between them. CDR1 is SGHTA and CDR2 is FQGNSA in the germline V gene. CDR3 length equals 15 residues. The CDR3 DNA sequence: TGTGCCAGCAGCTTAGAGGTTCTAACCTCTGAAAAACTGTTTTTT. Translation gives CASSLEVLTSEKLFF.